A selection of T cell receptor beta chains follows, all from one sample in a study of yellow fever vaccine responses in identical twins. From the RT-PCR reads, TCRdb called clonotypes with MiXCR, one entry per CDR3 protein. This sample has a few thousand distinct CDR3 sequences, with 86% found just once. This specimen was T cells from blood (PBMCs), unsorted or a sorted subset (not recorded which), taken before or after yellow fever vaccination (not recorded which). The receptor set was obtained from a woman aged 18 to 35 who received the yellow fever vaccine. CDR3s include the opening cysteine and the closing phenylalanine or tryptophan. D genes are given only for firm matches.

TRBD2,TRBV29-1,TRBJ2-5,CSVEETWTSGGQTQYF
.,TRBV10-3,TRBJ2-1,CAISESGGGAQFF
TRBD2,TRBV4-3,TRBJ2-1,CASSQESGETYNEQFF
.,TRBV28,TRBJ1-2,CASSTPSYGYTF
.,TRBV20-1,TRBJ1-6,CSARDKGQPSSSYNSPLHF
.,TRBV9,TRBJ2-2,CASSVGLTWAGELFF
TRBD1,TRBV4-1,TRBJ2-3,CASSQVGQGGTDTQYF
.,TRBV4-1,TRBJ2-1,CASSLIENEQFF
TRBD2,TRBV11-1,TRBJ2-3,CASSLAPAGGPADTQYF
TRBD1,TRBV29-1,TRBJ2-2,CSAGGTGGVSGELFF
.,TRBV12-3/TRBV12-4,TRBJ1-1,CASSPEGENTEAFF
.,TRBV28,TRBJ1-5,CASGGLINQPQHF